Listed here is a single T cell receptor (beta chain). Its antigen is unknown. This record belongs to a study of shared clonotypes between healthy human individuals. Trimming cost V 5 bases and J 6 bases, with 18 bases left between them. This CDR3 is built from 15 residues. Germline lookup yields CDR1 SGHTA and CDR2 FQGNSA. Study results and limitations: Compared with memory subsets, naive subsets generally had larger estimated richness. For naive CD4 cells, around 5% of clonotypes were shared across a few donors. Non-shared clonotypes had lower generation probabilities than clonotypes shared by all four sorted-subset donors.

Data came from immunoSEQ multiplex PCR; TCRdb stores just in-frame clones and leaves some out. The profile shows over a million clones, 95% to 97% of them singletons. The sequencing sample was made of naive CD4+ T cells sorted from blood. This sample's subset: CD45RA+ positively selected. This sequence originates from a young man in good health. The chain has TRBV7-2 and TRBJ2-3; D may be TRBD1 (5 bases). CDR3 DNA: TGTGCCAGCAGCCTTCGGGCAGGGTGGGGCGATACGCAGTATTTT. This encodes CASSLRAGWGDTQYF.